This T cell receptor beta chain comes out of a study of blood T cell repertoires in COVID-19. As for the study in general: Whether acute or convalescent, the COVID-19 samples came from the United States, Italy and Spain.

This CDR3 spans 13 amino acids. V was trimmed by 6 bases and J by 7 bases, leaving 12 bases between them. CDR1 and CDR2 from the germline V gene are MNHEY and SVGAGI. Original analysis: Estimation of nucleated cell counts relied on the amplification of reference gene primers. Sequencing was performed with immunoSEQ multiplex PCR; in TCRdb, only in-frame clones are kept and a portion is missing. V and J calls and clone size come straight from that table; D and trimming were deduced from the DNA. The sample contains more than 300,000 clones, 80% to 90% of which appear only once. Specimen: peripheral blood. The receptor's source is a man aged 18 to 30 who had recovered from COVID-19. V and J are TRBV6-5 and TRBJ2-2; D is perhaps TRBD2 (6 bases). The CDR3 nucleotides read TGTGCCAGCAGCCACCGACTAGGCGGGGAGCTGTTTTTT. The encoded protein is CASSHRLGGELFF.